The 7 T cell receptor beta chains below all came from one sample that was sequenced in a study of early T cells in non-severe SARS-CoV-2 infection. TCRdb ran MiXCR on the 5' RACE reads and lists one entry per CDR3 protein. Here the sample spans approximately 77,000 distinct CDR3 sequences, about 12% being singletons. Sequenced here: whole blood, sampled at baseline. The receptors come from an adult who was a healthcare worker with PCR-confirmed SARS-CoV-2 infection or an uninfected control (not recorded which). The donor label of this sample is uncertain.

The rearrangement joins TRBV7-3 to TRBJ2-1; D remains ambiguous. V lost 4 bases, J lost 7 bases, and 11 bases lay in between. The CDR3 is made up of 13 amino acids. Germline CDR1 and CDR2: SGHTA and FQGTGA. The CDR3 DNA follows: TGTGCCAGCAGCTCCGCCGGGCTTAATGAGCAGTTCTTC. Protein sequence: CASSSAGLNEQFF.

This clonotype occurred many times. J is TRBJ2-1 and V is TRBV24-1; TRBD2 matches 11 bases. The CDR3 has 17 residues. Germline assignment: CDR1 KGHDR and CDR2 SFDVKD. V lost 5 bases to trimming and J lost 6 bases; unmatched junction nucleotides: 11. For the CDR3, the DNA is TGTGCCACCAGTGGAGTTGCCGGGACTAGCGGTCTCAATGAGCAGTTCTTC. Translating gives CATSGVAGTSGLNEQFF.

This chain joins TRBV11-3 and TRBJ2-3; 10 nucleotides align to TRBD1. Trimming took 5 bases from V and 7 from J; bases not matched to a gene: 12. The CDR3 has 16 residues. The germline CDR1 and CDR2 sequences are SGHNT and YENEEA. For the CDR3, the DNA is TGTGCCAGCAGCCTCGGCCCGGGACAGGGGATGAATACGCAGTATTTT. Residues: CASSLGPGQGMNTQYF. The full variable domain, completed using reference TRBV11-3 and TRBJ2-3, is EAGVVQSPRYKIIEKKQPVAFWCNPISGHNTLYWYLQNLGQGPELLIRYENEEAVDDSQLPKDRFSAERLKGVDSTLKIQPAELGDSAVYLCASSLGPGQGMNTQYFGPGTRLTVL.

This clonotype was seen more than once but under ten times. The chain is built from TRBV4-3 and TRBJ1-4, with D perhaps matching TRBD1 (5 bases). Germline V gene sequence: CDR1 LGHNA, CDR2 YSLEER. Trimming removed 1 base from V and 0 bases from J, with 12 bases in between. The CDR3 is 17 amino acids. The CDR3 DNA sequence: TGCGCCAGCAGCCAAGTGGCGGGGCAAGCAACTAATGAAAAACTGTTTTTT. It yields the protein CASSQVAGQATNEKLFF.

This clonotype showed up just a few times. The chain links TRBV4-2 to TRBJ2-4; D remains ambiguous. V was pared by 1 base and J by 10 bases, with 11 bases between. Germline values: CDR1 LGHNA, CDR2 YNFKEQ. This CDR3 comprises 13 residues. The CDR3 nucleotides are TGTGCCAGCAGCCAAGGGTCAACCGGGATTCAGTACTTC. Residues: CASSQGSTGIQYF.

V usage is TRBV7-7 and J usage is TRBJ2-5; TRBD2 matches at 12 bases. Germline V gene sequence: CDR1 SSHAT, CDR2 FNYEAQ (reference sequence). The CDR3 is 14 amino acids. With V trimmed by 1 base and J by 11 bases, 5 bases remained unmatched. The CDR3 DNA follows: TGTGCCAGCAGCTTAGAGGGACTAGCGGGCGGGCAGTACTTC. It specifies CASSLEGLAGGQYF.

The DNA for the CDR3 is TGCAGTGCCGACTTTTATACTGAAGCTTTCTTT. Amino acid sequence: CSADFYTEAFF. This chain connects TRBV20-1 to TRBJ1-1; D is uncertain. The CDR3 has 11 amino acids. Per the germline V gene, CDR1 is DFQATT and CDR2 is SNEGSKA (reference sequence). V lost 6 bases, J lost 5 bases, and 10 bases lay in between.